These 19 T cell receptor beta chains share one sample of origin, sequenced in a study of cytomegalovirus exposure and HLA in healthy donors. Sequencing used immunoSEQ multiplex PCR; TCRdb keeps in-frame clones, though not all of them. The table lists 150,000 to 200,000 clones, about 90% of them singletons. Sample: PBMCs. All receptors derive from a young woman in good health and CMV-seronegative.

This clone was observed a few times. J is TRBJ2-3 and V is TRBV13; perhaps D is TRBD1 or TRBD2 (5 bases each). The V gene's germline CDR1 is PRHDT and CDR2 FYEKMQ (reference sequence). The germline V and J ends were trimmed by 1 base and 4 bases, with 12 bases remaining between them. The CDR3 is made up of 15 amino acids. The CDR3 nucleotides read TGTGCCAGCAGCTTAGAGGTGGGGGAGTCAGATACGCAGTATTTT. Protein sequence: CASSLEVGESDTQYF.

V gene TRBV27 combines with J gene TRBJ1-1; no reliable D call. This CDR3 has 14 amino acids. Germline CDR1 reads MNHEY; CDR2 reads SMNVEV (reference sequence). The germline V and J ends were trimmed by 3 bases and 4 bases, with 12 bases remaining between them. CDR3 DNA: TGTGCCAGCAGTTTGGGGAAAGAGAGCACTGAAGCTTTCTTT. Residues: CASSLGKESTEAFF.

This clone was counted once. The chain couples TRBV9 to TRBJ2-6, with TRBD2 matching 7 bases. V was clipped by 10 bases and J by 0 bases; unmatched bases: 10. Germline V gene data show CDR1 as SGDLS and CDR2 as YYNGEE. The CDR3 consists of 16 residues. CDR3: CASGGFDYSGANVLTF. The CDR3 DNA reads TGTGCCTCCGGGGGGTTTGATTACTCTGGGGCCAACGTCCTGACTTTC.

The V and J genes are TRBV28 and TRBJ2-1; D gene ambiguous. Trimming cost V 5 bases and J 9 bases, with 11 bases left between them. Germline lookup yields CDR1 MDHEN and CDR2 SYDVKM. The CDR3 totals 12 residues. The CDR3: CASSLSYFEQFF. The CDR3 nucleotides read TGTGCCAGCAGTCTATCTTACTTTGAGCAGTTCTTC. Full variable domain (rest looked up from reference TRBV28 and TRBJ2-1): DVKVTQSSRYLVKRTGEKVFLECVQDMDHENMFWYRQDPGLGLRLIYFSYDVKMKEKGDIPEGYSVSREKKERFSLILESASTNQTSMYLCASSLSYFEQFFGPGTRLTVL.

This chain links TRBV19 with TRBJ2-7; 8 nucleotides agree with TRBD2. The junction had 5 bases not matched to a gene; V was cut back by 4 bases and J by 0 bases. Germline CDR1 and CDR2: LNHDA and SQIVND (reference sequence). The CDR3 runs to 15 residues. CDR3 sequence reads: CASSKSSGPSYEQYF. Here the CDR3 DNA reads TGTGCCAGTAGTAAGTCTAGCGGGCCCTCCTACGAGCAGTACTTC.

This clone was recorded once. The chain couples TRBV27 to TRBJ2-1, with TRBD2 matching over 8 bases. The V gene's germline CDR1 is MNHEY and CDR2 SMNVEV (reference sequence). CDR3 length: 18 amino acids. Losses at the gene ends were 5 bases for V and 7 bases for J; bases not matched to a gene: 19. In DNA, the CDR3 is TGTGCCAGCAGTGGGTGGGCGGGGGGTCCTTTTGAGGAAAATGAGCAGTTCTTC. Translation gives CASSGWAGGPFEENEQFF.

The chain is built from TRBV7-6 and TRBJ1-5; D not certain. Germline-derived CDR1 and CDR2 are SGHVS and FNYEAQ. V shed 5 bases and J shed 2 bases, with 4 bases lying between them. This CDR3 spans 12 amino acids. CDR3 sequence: CASSLGNQPQHF. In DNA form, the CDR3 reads TGTGCCAGCAGCCTTGGCAATCAGCCCCAGCATTTT.

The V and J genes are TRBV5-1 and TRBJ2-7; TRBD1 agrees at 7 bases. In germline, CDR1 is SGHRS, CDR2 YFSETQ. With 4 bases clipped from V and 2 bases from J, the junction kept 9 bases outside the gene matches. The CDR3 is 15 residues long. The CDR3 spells CASSGRQGEPYEQYF. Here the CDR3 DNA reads TGCGCCAGCAGCGGACGACAGGGAGAACCCTACGAGCAGTACTTC.

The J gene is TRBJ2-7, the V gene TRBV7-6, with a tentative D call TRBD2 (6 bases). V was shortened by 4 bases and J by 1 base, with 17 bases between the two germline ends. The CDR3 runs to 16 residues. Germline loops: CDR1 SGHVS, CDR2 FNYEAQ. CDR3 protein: CASSSSPGGKSYEQYF. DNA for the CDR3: TGTGCCAGCAGCTCTTCCCCCGGGGGAAAGTCCTACGAGCAGTACTTC. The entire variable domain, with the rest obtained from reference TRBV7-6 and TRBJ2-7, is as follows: GAGVSQSPRYKVTKRGQDVALRCDPISGHVSLYWYRQALGQGPEFLTYFNYEAQQDKSGLPNDRFSAERPEGSISTLTIQRTEQRDSAMYRCASSSSPGGKSYEQYFGPGTRLTVT.

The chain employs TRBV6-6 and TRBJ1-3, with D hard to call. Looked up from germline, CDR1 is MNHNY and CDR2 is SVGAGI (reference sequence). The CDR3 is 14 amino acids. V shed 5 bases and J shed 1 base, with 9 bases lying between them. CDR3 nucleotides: TGTGCCAGCAGTCGCCGGGAGTCTGGAAACACCATATATTTT. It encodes CASSRRESGNTIYF.

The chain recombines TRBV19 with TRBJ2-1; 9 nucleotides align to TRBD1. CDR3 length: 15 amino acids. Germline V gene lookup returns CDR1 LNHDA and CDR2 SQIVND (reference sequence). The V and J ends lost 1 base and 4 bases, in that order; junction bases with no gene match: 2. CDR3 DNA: TGTGCCAGTAGTATAGGGACAGGGGAATACAATGAGCAGTTCTTC. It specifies CASSIGTGEYNEQFF.

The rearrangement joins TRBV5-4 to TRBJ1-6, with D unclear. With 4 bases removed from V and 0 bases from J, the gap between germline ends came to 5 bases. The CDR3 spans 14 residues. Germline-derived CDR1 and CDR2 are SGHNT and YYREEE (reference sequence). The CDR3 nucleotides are TGTGCCAGCAGCAGGGACTCCTATAATTCACCCCTCCACTTT. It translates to CASSRDSYNSPLHF.

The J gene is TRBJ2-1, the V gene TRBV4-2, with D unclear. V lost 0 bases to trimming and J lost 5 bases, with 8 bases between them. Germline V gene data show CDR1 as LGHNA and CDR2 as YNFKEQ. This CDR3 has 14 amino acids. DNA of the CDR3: TGTGCCAGCAGCCAAGATTTCGCGGACAATGAGCAGTTCTTC. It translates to CASSQDFADNEQFF.

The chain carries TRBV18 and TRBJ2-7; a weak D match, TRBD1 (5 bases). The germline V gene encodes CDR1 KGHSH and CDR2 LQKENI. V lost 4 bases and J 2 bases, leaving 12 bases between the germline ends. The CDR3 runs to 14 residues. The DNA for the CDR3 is TGTGCCAGCTCACACTCGACAGCCGCCTACGAGCAGTACTTC. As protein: CASSHSTAAYEQYF.

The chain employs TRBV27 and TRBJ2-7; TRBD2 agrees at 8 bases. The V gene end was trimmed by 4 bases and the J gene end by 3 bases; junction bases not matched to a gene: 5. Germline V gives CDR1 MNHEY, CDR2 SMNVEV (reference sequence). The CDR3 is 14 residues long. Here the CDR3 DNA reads TGTGCCAGCAGTTCCTCCGGGACTAGCTACGAGCAGTACTTC. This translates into CASSSSGTSYEQYF.

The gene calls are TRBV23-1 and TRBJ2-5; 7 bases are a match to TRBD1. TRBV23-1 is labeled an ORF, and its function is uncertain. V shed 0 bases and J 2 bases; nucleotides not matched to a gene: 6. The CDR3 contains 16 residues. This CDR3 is CASSQSGTAVQETQYF. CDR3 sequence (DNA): TGCGCCAGCAGTCAATCGGGGACAGCCGTACAAGAGACCCAGTACTTC.

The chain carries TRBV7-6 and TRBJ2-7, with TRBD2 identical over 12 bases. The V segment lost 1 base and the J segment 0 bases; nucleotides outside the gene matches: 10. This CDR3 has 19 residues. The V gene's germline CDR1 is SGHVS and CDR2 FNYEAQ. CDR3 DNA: TGTGCCAGCAGCTTAGGGACTAGCGGGACCCTGGGGATCTCCTACGAGCAGTACTTC. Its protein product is CASSLGTSGTLGISYEQYF. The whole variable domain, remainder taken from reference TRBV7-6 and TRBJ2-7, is GAGVSQSPRYKVTKRGQDVALRCDPISGHVSLYWYRQALGQGPEFLTYFNYEAQQDKSGLPNDRFSAERPEGSISTLTIQRTEQRDSAMYRCASSLGTSGTLGISYEQYFGPGTRLTVT.

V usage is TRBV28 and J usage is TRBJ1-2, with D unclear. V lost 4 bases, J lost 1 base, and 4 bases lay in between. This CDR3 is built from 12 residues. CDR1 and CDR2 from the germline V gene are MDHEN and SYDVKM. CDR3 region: CASSSNNYGYTF. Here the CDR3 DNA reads TGTGCCAGCAGTTCGAATAACTATGGCTACACCTTC.

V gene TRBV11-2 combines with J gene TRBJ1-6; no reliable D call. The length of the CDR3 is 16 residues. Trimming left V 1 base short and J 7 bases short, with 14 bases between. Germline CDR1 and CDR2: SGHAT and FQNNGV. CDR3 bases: TGTGCCAGCAGCTTAGTACTGCAGGCTGCGAATTCACCCCTCCACTTT. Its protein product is CASSLVLQAANSPLHF. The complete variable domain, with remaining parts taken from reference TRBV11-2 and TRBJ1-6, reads EAGVAQSPRYKIIEKRQSVAFWCNPISGHATLYWYQQILGQGPKLLIQFQNNGVVDDSQLPKDRFSAERLKGVDSTLKIQPAKLEDSAVYLCASSLVLQAANSPLHFGNGTRLTVT.